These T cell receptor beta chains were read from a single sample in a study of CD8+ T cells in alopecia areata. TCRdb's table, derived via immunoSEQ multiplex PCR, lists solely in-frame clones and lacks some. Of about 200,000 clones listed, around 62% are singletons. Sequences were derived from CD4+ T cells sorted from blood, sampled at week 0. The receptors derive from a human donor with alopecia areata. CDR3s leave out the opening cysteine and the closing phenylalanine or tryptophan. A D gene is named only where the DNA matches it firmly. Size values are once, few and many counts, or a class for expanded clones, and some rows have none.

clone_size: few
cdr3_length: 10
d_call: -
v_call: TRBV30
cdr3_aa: AFISGANVLT

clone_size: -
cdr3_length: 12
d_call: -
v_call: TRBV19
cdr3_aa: ASSLKVSTDTQY

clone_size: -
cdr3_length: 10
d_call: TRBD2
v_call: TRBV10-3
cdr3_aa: AIAAGAYEQY

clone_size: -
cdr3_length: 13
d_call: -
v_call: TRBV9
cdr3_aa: ASSPPGEGGTGYT

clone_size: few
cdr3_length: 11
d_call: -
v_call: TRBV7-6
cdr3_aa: ASSSYRETGYT

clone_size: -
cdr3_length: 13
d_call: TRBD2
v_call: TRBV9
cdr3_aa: ASSVLAGVNNEQF

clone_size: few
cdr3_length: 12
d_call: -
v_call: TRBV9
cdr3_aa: ASNTGPEANVLT

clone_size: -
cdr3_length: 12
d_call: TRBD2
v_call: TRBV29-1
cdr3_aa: SVTRGLANNEQF

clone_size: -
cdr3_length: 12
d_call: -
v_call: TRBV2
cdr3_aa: ASTHRGPTDTQY

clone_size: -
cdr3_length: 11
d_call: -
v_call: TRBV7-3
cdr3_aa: ASSKQGTGELF

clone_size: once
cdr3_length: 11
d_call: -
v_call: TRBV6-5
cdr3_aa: ASTTQGPGEAF

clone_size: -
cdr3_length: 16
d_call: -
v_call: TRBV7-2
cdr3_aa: ASSWGGVIASRTDTQY

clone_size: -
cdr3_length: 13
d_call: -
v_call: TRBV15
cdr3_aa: ATSRDRQRQETQY

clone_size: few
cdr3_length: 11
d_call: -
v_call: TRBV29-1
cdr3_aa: SVATDGVSEAF

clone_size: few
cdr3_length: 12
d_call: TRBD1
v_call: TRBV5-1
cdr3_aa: ASSQGQGYNEQF

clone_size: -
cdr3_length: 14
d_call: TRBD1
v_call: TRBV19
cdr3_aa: ASSIGTGGSNTEAF

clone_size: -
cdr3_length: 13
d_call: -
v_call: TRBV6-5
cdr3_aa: ASSYSMIGSHGYT

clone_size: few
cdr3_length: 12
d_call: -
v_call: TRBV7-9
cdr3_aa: ASSLRDDLYGYT

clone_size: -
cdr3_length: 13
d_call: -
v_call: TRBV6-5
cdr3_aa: ASSYSSINHYGYT